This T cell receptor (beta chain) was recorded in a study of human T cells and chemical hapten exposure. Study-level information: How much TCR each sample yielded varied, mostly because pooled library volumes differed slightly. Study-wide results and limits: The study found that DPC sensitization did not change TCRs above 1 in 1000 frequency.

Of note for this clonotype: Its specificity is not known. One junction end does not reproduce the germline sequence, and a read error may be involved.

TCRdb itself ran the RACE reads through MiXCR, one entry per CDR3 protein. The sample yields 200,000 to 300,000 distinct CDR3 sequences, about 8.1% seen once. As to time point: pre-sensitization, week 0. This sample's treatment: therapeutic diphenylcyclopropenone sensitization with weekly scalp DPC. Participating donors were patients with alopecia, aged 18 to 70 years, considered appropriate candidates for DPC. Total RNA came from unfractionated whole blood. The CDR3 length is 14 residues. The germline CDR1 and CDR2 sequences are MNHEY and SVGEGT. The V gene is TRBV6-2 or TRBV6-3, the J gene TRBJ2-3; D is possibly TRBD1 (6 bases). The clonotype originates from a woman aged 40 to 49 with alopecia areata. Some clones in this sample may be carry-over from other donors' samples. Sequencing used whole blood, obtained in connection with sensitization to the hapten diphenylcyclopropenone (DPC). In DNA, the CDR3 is TGTGCCAGCAGTTCGTGTTTAGGGGGAGATACACAGTATTTT. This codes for CASSSCLGGDTQYF.